The 31 T cell receptor beta chains presented below share a single source sample, sequenced in a study of cytomegalovirus exposure and HLA in healthy donors. PCR used 60 Vbeta primers and 13 Jbeta primers. Profiling relied on immunoSEQ multiplex PCR, and the TCRdb table lists in-frame clones only, not all of them. The data contain 100,000 to 150,000 clones, 55% to 75% of them seen just once; the ten biggest clones take up about 3%. Sample: PBMCs. The receptors derive from a human donor in good health.

V is TRBV6-6 and J is TRBJ2-2, with D possibly matching TRBD2 (7 bases). Trimming shortened V by 7 bases and J by 5 bases, and 11 bases separated the two germline ends. CDR1 and CDR2 from the germline V gene are MNHNY and SVGAGI (reference sequence). This CDR3 contains 13 residues. CDR3 sequence: CASTAGATGELFF. CDR3 in DNA: TGTGCCAGCACTGCGGGGGCTACCGGGGAGCTGTTTTTT.

For the CDR3, the DNA is TGTGCCAGCAGTACCGGGACTAGCAGTTACAATGAGCAGTTCTTC. Translated, it gives CASSTGTSSYNEQFF. This sequence joins TRBV2 and TRBJ2-1; 9 bases are a match to TRBD2. CDR3 length equals 15 residues. Trimming at V came to 5 bases and at J to 4 bases, leaving 6 bases not matched to a gene. Germline assignment: CDR1 SNHLY and CDR2 FYNNEI.

V usage is TRBV7-6 and J usage is TRBJ2-5, with D perhaps TRBD2 (6 bases). Germline lookup yields CDR1 SGHVS and CDR2 FNYEAQ. Trimming pared 6 bases from V and 13 bases from J, leaving 15 bases between. This CDR3 region has 11 residues. In nucleotides, the CDR3 is TGTGCCAGCAGTCTCGGGAGAATCACGTACTTC. Protein: CASSLGRITYF.

The genes are TRBV4-1 and TRBJ1-5; 8 bases are a match to TRBD1. The CDR3 loop spans 15 amino acids. V dropped 0 bases and J dropped 6; count of bases not matched to a gene: 4. Per germline, CDR1 MGHRA and CDR2 YSYEKL. This chain's CDR3 is CASSQERTGPQPQHF. Here the CDR3 DNA reads TGCGCCAGCAGCCAAGAACGGACAGGGCCTCAGCCCCAGCATTTT.

Only one count was recorded for this clone. The chain links TRBV18 to TRBJ2-5; 7 bases are shared with TRBD2. Trimming took 2 bases from V and 4 from J; bases not matched to a gene: 4. Per the germline V gene, CDR1 is KGHSH and CDR2 is LQKENI. The length of the CDR3 is 14 residues. The CDR3 region is CASSPLREGETQYF. In nucleotides, the CDR3 is TGTGCCAGCTCACCATTGAGGGAGGGAGAGACCCAGTACTTC.

The chain links TRBV7-9 to TRBJ2-7; 8 positions agree with TRBD1. The CDR3 totals 14 residues. V shed 3 bases and J 5 bases; nucleotides not matched to a gene: 6. Germline-derived CDR1 and CDR2 are SEHNR and FQNEAQ (reference sequence). CDR3 sequence (DNA): TGTGCCAGCAGCTTCGGCGGACAGGGAAACGAGCAGTACTTC. Its translation: CASSFGGQGNEQYF. Full variable domain (outside the CDR3, taken from reference TRBV7-9 and TRBJ2-7): DTGVSQNPRHKITKRGQNVTFRCDPISEHNRLYWYRQTLGQGPEFLTYFQNEAQLEKSRLLSDRFSAERPKGSFSTLEIQRTEQGDSAMYLCASSFGGQGNEQYFGPGTRLTVT.

This rearrangement joins TRBV21-1 to TRBJ1-5; the D segment call TRBD1 is taken from the table without a DNA check. TRBV21-1 is given as a pseudogene. The CDR3 loop spans 14 amino acids. The chain's CDR3 is CASSKGQLGQPQHF. The CDR3 bases are TGTGCCAGCAGCAAAGGACAGTTAGGGCAGCCCCAGCATTTT.

The genes are TRBV6-1 and TRBJ1-4; D might be TRBD1 (6 bases). In germline, CDR1 is MNHNS, CDR2 SASEGT. The CDR3 loop spans 15 amino acids. Trimming took 0 bases from V and 8 from J, leaving 13 bases between them. The DNA for the CDR3 is TGTGCCAGCAGTGAAGCGGGGGGGCGGTACGAAAAACTGTTTTTT. This sequence encodes CASSEAGGRYEKLFF.

This clone appeared a few times. The J gene is TRBJ2-6, the V gene TRBV7-6; 8 nucleotides line up with TRBD1. The germline V gene has CDR1 SGHVS and CDR2 FNYEAQ. The V gene end was trimmed by 5 bases and the J gene end by 2 bases; junction bases not matched to a gene: 11. This CDR3 spans 18 amino acids. The CDR3 protein is CASSPDGRGRAGANVLTF. DNA for the CDR3: TGTGCCAGCAGCCCTGACGGCAGGGGGCGCGCTGGGGCCAACGTCCTGACTTTC.

This clone appeared once. V is TRBV4-1 and J is TRBJ1-1; tentative D call: TRBD1 (5 bases). CDR3 length equals 14 residues. V was cut by 5 bases and J by 1 base, with 11 bases left in between. The germline V gene encodes CDR1 MGHRA and CDR2 YSYEKL. CDR3 in amino acids: CASSGGDGNTEAFF. The DNA for the CDR3 is TGCGCCAGCAGCGGGGGGGACGGGAACACTGAAGCTTTCTTT.

The chain combines TRBV15 with TRBJ1-5; D unresolved. Germline CDR1 LNHNV, CDR2 YYDKDF (reference sequence). The V and J ends lost 0 bases and 2 bases respectively, with 11 bases between them. There are 16 residues in the CDR3. The CDR3 protein is CATSRDRTLGNQPQHF. The CDR3 bases are TGTGCCACCAGCAGAGACCGCACGTTAGGCAATCAGCCCCAGCATTTT.

The V gene is TRBV6-1, the J gene TRBJ2-7; D is possibly TRBD2 (5 bases). There are 15 residues in the CDR3. The germline CDR1 and CDR2 sequences are MNHNS and SASEGT. V was clipped by 0 bases and J by 6 bases, with 15 bases between them. The CDR3 sequence: CASSEARATTSEQYF. Written as DNA, the CDR3 is TGTGCCAGCAGTGAAGCCCGGGCAACTACTAGCGAGCAGTACTTC.

The V and J genes are TRBV5-1 and TRBJ1-2; a possible D gene is TRBD1 (6 bases). V was pared by 0 bases and J by 4 bases, with 13 bases between. CDR1 is SGHRS, CDR2 YFSETQ, per germline. The CDR3 covers 15 residues. Written as DNA, the CDR3 is TGCGCCAGCAGCTTGGGGCAGGGGCGCGGCTATGGCTACACCTTC. Translation: CASSLGQGRGYGYTF.

This chain connects TRBV30 to TRBJ1-2; 8 nucleotides line up with TRBD1. The V and J ends lost 8 bases and 1 base, in that order; junction bases with no gene match: 6. In germline, CDR1 is GTSNPN, CDR2 SVGIG (reference sequence). The CDR3 has 13 residues. CDR3 region: CAGTTGVNYGYTF. CDR3 DNA: TGTGCCGGGACGACAGGGGTTAACTATGGCTACACCTTC.

This chain joins TRBV7-9 and TRBJ2-3; 7 bases line up with TRBD1. The germline V gene has CDR1 SEHNR and CDR2 FQNEAQ (reference sequence). Trimming at V came to 5 bases and at J to 0 bases, leaving 8 bases not matched to a gene. CDR3 length equals 16 residues. CDR3: CASSKRRQGSTDTQYF. The DNA for the CDR3 is TGTGCCAGCAGCAAACGGAGACAGGGAAGCACAGATACGCAGTATTTT.

The chain carries TRBV6-5 and TRBJ2-7; 8 bases agree with TRBD2. CDR3 length: 14 amino acids. The V gene end was trimmed by 5 bases and the J gene end by 4 bases; junction bases not matched to a gene: 7. The germline V gene has CDR1 MNHEY and CDR2 SVGAGI. CDR3 amino acids: CASSRAGDGYEQYF. In DNA, the CDR3 is TGTGCCAGCAGTCGAGCGGGAGACGGGTACGAGCAGTACTTC.

V and J are TRBV9 and TRBJ2-4; 8 positions agree with TRBD2. The CDR3 is 16 amino acids. CDR1 and CDR2 from the germline V gene are SGDLS and YYNGEE. With 1 base clipped from V and 5 bases from J, the junction kept 8 bases outside the gene matches. The CDR3 DNA reads TGTGCCAGCAGCGTACTGGCGGGGGGTCGGGAAAACATTCAGTACTTC. Its translation: CASSVLAGGRENIQYF. Complete variable domain (other parts from reference TRBV9 and TRBJ2-4): DSGVTQTPKHLITATGQRVTLRCSPRSGDLSVYWYQQSLDQGLQFLIQYYNGEERAKGNILERFSAQQFPDLHSELNLSSLELGDSALYFCASSVLAGGRENIQYFGAGTRLSVL.

The rearrangement uses TRBV7-9 and TRBJ2-5; 7 bases line up with TRBD2. Trimming took 1 base from V and 2 from J; bases not matched to a gene: 10. The V gene's germline CDR1 is SEHNR and CDR2 FQNEAQ (reference sequence). The CDR3 totals 17 residues. The CDR3 DNA follows: TGTGCCAGCAGCTTAGGATATCGGACTAGGGAACAAGAGACCCAGTACTTC. As protein: CASSLGYRTREQETQYF.

This clone turned up a few times. The chain combines TRBV30 with TRBJ2-7; perhaps TRBD1 as D (6 bases). Germline assignment: CDR1 GTSNPN and CDR2 SVGIG (reference sequence). The ends were cut back, 3 bases at V and 2 bases at J, with 23 bases in the middle. The CDR3 covers 17 residues. The CDR3 bases are TGTGCCTGGAGAGAAGGGACGGACGGGACACCACCCTACGAGCAGTACTTC. Translated: CAWREGTDGTPPYEQYF. Full variable domain (outside the CDR3, taken from reference TRBV30 and TRBJ2-7): SQTIHQWPATLVQPVGSPLSLECTVEGTSNPNLYWYRQAAGRGLQLLFYSVGIGQISSEVPQNLSASRPQDRQFILSSKKLLLSDSGFYLCAWREGTDGTPPYEQYFGPGTRLTVT.

The rearrangement uses TRBV29-1 and TRBJ1-1, with TRBD1 as a possible D gene (5 bases). CDR3 length equals 14 residues. Germline CDR1 and CDR2: SQVTM and ANQGSEA. V was pared by 7 bases and J by 3 bases, with 18 bases between. Here the CDR3 DNA reads TGCAGCGCCCGCGGGGCAGGCCTGTACACTGAAGCTTTCTTT. Its protein product is CSARGAGLYTEAFF. The full variable domain, its missing parts supplied by reference TRBV29-1 and TRBJ1-1, is SAVISQKPSRDICQRGTSLTIQCQVDSQVTMMFWYRQQPGQSLTLIATANQGSEATYESGFVIDKFPISRPNLTFSTLTVSNMSPEDSSIYLCSARGAGLYTEAFFGQGTRLTVV.

The rearrangement joins TRBV27 to TRBJ2-7, with D possibly TRBD1 on 6 matching bases. With 3 bases removed from V and 0 bases from J, the gap between germline ends came to 12 bases. This CDR3 spans 15 amino acids. Looked up from germline, CDR1 is MNHEY and CDR2 is SMNVEV (reference sequence). The CDR3 sequence: CASSFPADSSYEQYF. Written as DNA, the CDR3 is TGTGCCAGCAGTTTCCCCGCGGACAGCTCCTACGAGCAGTACTTC.

Only one count was recorded for this clone. The V gene is TRBV7-6, the J gene TRBJ1-1; no reliable D call. This CDR3 has 15 residues. Germline CDR1 is SGHVS and CDR2 is FNYEAQ. V dropped 5 bases and J dropped 0 bases, with 13 bases sitting between them. The CDR3 region has the DNA TGTGCCAGCAGCCCGGCGTTACAGCTGAACACTGAAGCTTTCTTT. Translating it yields CASSPALQLNTEAFF.

The genes are TRBV5-1 and TRBJ2-4; 8 positions agree with TRBD1. This CDR3 comprises 16 residues. Trimming removed 6 bases from V and 0 bases from J; junction bases left unmatched: 8. Germline V gene data show CDR1 as SGHRS and CDR2 as YFSETQ. CDR3 sequence reads: CASNEGTGLAKNIQYF. The CDR3 DNA follows: TGCGCCAGCAACGAAGGGACAGGCTTAGCCAAAAACATTCAGTACTTC.

This clone was observed a few times. The CDR3 nucleotides read TGTGCCAGCAGGGTGACAGGACCAAACACTGAAGCTTTCTTT. Its translation is CASRVTGPNTEAFF. The chain uses TRBV5-4 and TRBJ1-1, with D possibly TRBD1 on 6 matching bases. V gave up 5 bases and J gave up 2 bases, with 13 bases separating them. The germline V gene has CDR1 SGHNT and CDR2 YYREEE (reference sequence). The CDR3 has 14 amino acids.

The chain combines TRBV19 with TRBJ2-5; 7 nucleotides line up with TRBD1. V lost 9 bases and J lost 1; bases outside the gene matches: 14. The CDR3 loop spans 16 amino acids. Germline loops: CDR1 LNHDA, CDR2 SQIVND (reference sequence). CDR3 DNA: TGTGCCAGGATAAGACAGGGTGGGCCTCTCCAAGAGACCCAGTACTTC. Encoded protein: CARIRQGGPLQETQYF.

This clone was counted between two and nine times. V gene TRBV7-2 combines with J gene TRBJ2-4; a possible D gene is TRBD1 (5 bases). Per the germline V gene, CDR1 is SGHTA and CDR2 is FQGNSA. This CDR3 has 17 amino acids. Trimming took off 1 base at V and 3 bases at J, with 16 bases between the two ends. The CDR3 DNA follows: TGTGCCAGCAGCTTAGACGGTGCAGGGCTAGGCAAAAACATTCAGTACTTC. This translates into CASSLDGAGLGKNIQYF.

The chain uses TRBV7-8 and TRBJ2-5, with 9 bases aligning to TRBD1. Near its end, the DNA agrees better with TRBJ2-7, so the J call may be wrong. Germline V gene data show CDR1 as SGHVS and CDR2 as FQNEAQ. The CDR3 is 13 residues long. DNA for the CDR3: TGTGCCAGCAGCTGGACAGGGGCATACGAGCAGTACTTC. Encoded protein: CASSWTGAYEQYF.

The gene calls are TRBV20-1 and TRBJ2-7; D remains ambiguous. Trimming removed 5 bases from V and 6 bases from J, with 8 bases in between. There are 10 residues in the CDR3. In germline, CDR1 is DFQATT, CDR2 SNEGSKA (reference sequence). The CDR3 here is CSAFLGEQYF. The CDR3 bases are TGCAGTGCTTTTCTAGGCGAGCAGTACTTC.

This chain connects TRBV5-1 to TRBJ2-1; TRBD1 matches 9 bases. The ends lost 3 bases at V and 7 bases at J; junction bases unmatched: 8. The V gene's germline CDR1 is SGHRS and CDR2 YFSETQ. CDR3 length: 15 residues. The CDR3 region is CASSSRTGVSNEQFF. In DNA, the CDR3 is TGCGCCAGCAGCTCCCGGACAGGGGTGAGTAATGAGCAGTTCTTC.

This clone was seen only a few times. The chain couples TRBV7-9 to TRBJ2-1; the D gene is possibly TRBD1 (5 bases). The CDR3 contains 14 residues. V lost 5 bases to trimming and J lost 9 bases, with 17 bases between them. From germline, CDR1 is SEHNR and CDR2 FQNEAQ (reference sequence). This CDR3 is CASSPGWGNSEQFF. Here the CDR3 DNA reads TGTGCCAGCAGCCCCGGCTGGGGCAATAGTGAGCAGTTCTTC.

The sample holds one count of this clone. The chain recombines TRBV28 with TRBJ2-2; the D gene is possibly TRBD1 (5 bases). Germline V gene data show CDR1 as MDHEN and CDR2 as SYDVKM. Trimming took off 3 bases at V and 0 bases at J, with 5 bases between the two ends. This CDR3 region has 14 residues. CDR3 region: CASSLDTNTGELFF. The CDR3 DNA follows: TGTGCCAGCAGTTTGGACACGAACACCGGGGAGCTGTTTTTT. Together with reference TRBV28 and TRBJ2-2, the CDR3 gives the full variable domain: DVKVTQSSRYLVKRTGEKVFLECVQDMDHENMFWYRQDPGLGLRLIYFSYDVKMKEKGDIPEGYSVSREKKERFSLILESASTNQTSMYLCASSLDTNTGELFFGEGSRLTVL.